The rows below give T cell receptor beta chains drawn from one sample of a study of cytomegalovirus exposure and HLA in healthy donors. Libraries were prepared by immunoSEQ multiplex PCR; TCRdb keeps only in-frame clonotypes and omits some of them. Of 90,000 or so clones listed, around 84% are singletons. What was sequenced was PBMCs. These receptors were obtained from a man between 18 and 35 years old in good health and CMV-seropositive. Both conserved end residues are part of each CDR3. Fields, in order: J gene, V gene, clone size, D gene, CDR3 protein, CDR3 DNA. A D gene is named only where the DNA matches it firmly. A row's size may be missing; if present it is once, few, many or a size class.

j_gene: TRBJ1-2; v_gene: TRBV6-5; abundance: NA; d_gene: TRBD1; CDR3aa: CASSSGGGYTF; CDR3nt: TGTGCCAGCAGTTCAGGGGGCGGCTACACCTTC
j_gene: TRBJ2-1; v_gene: TRBV9; abundance: NA; d_gene: TRBD2; CDR3aa: CASSPLGGSMDEQFF; CDR3nt: TGTGCCAGCAGCCCCTTGGGCGGGAGTATGGATGAGCAGTTCTTC
j_gene: TRBJ1-1; v_gene: TRBV25-1; abundance: NA; d_gene: NA; CDR3aa: CASSEWGGVENTEAFF; CDR3nt: TGTGCCAGCAGTGAATGGGGGGGGGTTGAGAACACTGAAGCTTTCTTT
j_gene: TRBJ2-1; v_gene: TRBV9; abundance: NA; d_gene: NA; CDR3aa: CASSVPGGNEQFF; CDR3nt: TGTGCCAGCAGCGTGCCGGGCGGGAATGAGCAGTTCTTC
j_gene: TRBJ2-1; v_gene: TRBV29-1; abundance: once; d_gene: NA; CDR3aa: CSVEVNTRPDEQFF; CDR3nt: TGCAGCGTTGAAGTTAATACCAGGCCCGATGAGCAGTTCTTC
j_gene: TRBJ1-2; v_gene: TRBV29-1; abundance: few; d_gene: TRBD1; CDR3aa: CSVDRGLRDGYTF; CDR3nt: TGCAGCGTCGACAGGGGTCTTCGCGATGGCTACACCTTC
j_gene: TRBJ2-5; v_gene: TRBV28; abundance: NA; d_gene: TRBD2; CDR3aa: CASSILAGGDQETQYF; CDR3nt: TGTGCCAGCAGTATCCTAGCGGGAGGGGACCAAGAGACCCAGTACTTC
j_gene: TRBJ2-2; v_gene: TRBV7-9; abundance: NA; d_gene: NA; CDR3aa: CATTGDTGELFF; CDR3nt: TGTGCCACCACCGGGGACACCGGGGAGCTGTTTTTT
j_gene: TRBJ2-2; v_gene: TRBV7-2; abundance: NA; d_gene: NA; CDR3aa: CASSLDPLLAIGTGELFF; CDR3nt: TGTGCCAGCAGCTTAGACCCATTACTAGCAATAGGGACCGGGGAGCTGTTTTTT
j_gene: TRBJ2-5; v_gene: TRBV7-9; abundance: NA; d_gene: TRBD1; CDR3aa: CASREKGTGGEETQYF; CDR3nt: TGTGCCAGCAGAGAGAAAGGGACAGGGGGTGAGGAGACCCAGTACTTC
j_gene: TRBJ2-7; v_gene: TRBV5-1; abundance: few; d_gene: NA; CDR3aa: CASSLPAYEQYF; CDR3nt: TGCGCCAGCAGCTTGCCGGCCTACGAGCAGTACTTC
j_gene: TRBJ2-2; v_gene: TRBV10-3; abundance: NA; d_gene: NA; CDR3aa: CATNEIRGEDGFDTGELFF; CDR3nt: TGTGCCACCAACGAGATCAGGGGGGAGGACGGTTTCGACACCGGGGAGCTGTTTTTT
j_gene: TRBJ2-7; v_gene: TRBV6-4; abundance: NA; d_gene: TRBD1; CDR3aa: CASSERRTGVDEQYF; CDR3nt: TGTGCCAGCAGTGAGCGGCGGACAGGGGTCGACGAGCAGTACTTC
j_gene: TRBJ1-3; v_gene: TRBV9; abundance: NA; d_gene: NA; CDR3aa: CASSPRGGSGNTIYF; CDR3nt: TGTGCCAGCAGCCCACGAGGAGGGTCTGGAAACACCATATATTTT
j_gene: TRBJ2-3; v_gene: TRBV23-1; abundance: NA; d_gene: NA; CDR3aa: CASSQCHRVITDTQYF; CDR3nt: TGCGCCAGCAGTCAATGCCACAGGGTTATCACAGATACGCAGTATTTT
j_gene: TRBJ2-3; v_gene: TRBV9; abundance: NA; d_gene: NA; CDR3aa: CASSVRGGGTDTQYF; CDR3nt: TGTGCCAGCAGCGTAAGGGGGGGAGGCACAGATACGCAGTATTTT
j_gene: TRBJ2-3; v_gene: TRBV28; abundance: many; d_gene: TRBD2; CDR3aa: CASRVAGGATDTQYF; CDR3nt: TGTGCCAGCAGAGTAGCGGGAGGGGCGACAGATACGCAGTATTTT
j_gene: TRBJ2-4; v_gene: TRBV4-2; abundance: NA; d_gene: NA; CDR3aa: CASSIRTSASTPRENIQYF; CDR3nt: TGTGCCAGCAGTATAAGAACGTCGGCTAGCACCCCTCGGGAAAACATTCAGTACTTC
j_gene: TRBJ2-3; v_gene: TRBV7-9; abundance: NA; d_gene: TRBD2; CDR3aa: CASSPRLAGRSTDTQYF; CDR3nt: TGTGCCAGCAGCCCTCGACTAGCGGGCCGCAGCACAGATACGCAGTATTTT
j_gene: TRBJ2-1; v_gene: TRBV6-4; abundance: NA; d_gene: TRBD2; CDR3aa: CASSDSPPSGVYNEQFF; CDR3nt: TGTGCCAGCAGTGACTCGCCACCTAGCGGAGTATACAATGAGCAGTTCTTC
j_gene: TRBJ2-5; v_gene: TRBV5-6; abundance: few; d_gene: NA; CDR3aa: CASSLAWAYSFQETQYF; CDR3nt: TGTGCCAGCAGCTTGGCCTGGGCGTACAGCTTCCAAGAGACCCAGTACTTC
j_gene: TRBJ2-7; v_gene: TRBV27; abundance: NA; d_gene: NA; CDR3aa: CASSFGRGYYEQYF; CDR3nt: TGTGCCAGCAGTTTCGGCAGGGGATACTACGAGCAGTACTTC
j_gene: TRBJ2-5; v_gene: TRBV5-4; abundance: NA; d_gene: TRBD1; CDR3aa: CASSSDRGFETQYF; CDR3nt: TGTGCCAGCAGCTCGGACAGGGGATTTGAGACCCAGTACTTC
j_gene: TRBJ2-1; v_gene: TRBV4-2; abundance: NA; d_gene: TRBD2; CDR3aa: CASSQVGGLAGASSYNEQFF; CDR3nt: TGTGCCAGCAGCCAAGTTGGGGGACTAGCGGGAGCCAGCTCCTACAATGAGCAGTTCTTC
j_gene: TRBJ2-7; v_gene: TRBV6-1; abundance: NA; d_gene: TRBD1; CDR3aa: CASSASRPDRGREQYF; CDR3nt: TGTGCCAGCAGTGCCTCTCGCCCGGACAGGGGGCGCGAGCAGTACTTC
j_gene: TRBJ2-2; v_gene: TRBV13; abundance: NA; d_gene: NA; CDR3aa: CASSLGETGELFF; CDR3nt: TGTGCCAGCAGCTTAGGGGAGACCGGGGAGCTGTTTTTT
j_gene: TRBJ2-5; v_gene: TRBV6-1; abundance: once; d_gene: NA; CDR3aa: CASSAFGAQETQYF; CDR3nt: TGTGCCAGCAGCGCCTTTGGGGCCCAAGAGACCCAGTACTTC
j_gene: TRBJ2-3; v_gene: TRBV7-8; abundance: few; d_gene: TRBD1; CDR3aa: CASSFPGQGGHTQYF; CDR3nt: TGTGCCAGCAGCTTCCCGGGACAGGGTGGCCATACGCAGTATTTT
j_gene: TRBJ1-5; v_gene: TRBV5-6; abundance: NA; d_gene: TRBD1; CDR3aa: CASSIGRGPNQPQHF; CDR3nt: TGTGCCAGCAGCATTGGCAGGGGGCCCAATCAGCCCCAGCATTTT
j_gene: TRBJ2-2; v_gene: TRBV4-1; abundance: few; d_gene: TRBD1; CDR3aa: CASSRQGASTGELFF; CDR3nt: TGCGCCAGCAGCCGGCAGGGGGCTAGTACCGGGGAGCTGTTTTTT
j_gene: TRBJ1-1; v_gene: TRBV6-5; abundance: NA; d_gene: NA; CDR3aa: CATLRETEAFF; CDR3nt: TGTGCCACCTTACGGGAGACTGAAGCTTTCTTT
j_gene: TRBJ2-5; v_gene: TRBV9; abundance: NA; d_gene: NA; CDR3aa: CASSREGGQETQYF; CDR3nt: TGTGCCAGCAGCAGGGAGGGGGGACAAGAGACCCAGTACTTC
j_gene: TRBJ2-7; v_gene: TRBV11-2; abundance: few; d_gene: TRBD1; CDR3aa: CASSLDLFPGQGYEQYF; CDR3nt: TGTGCCAGCAGCTTAGATCTTTTTCCGGGACAGGGTTACGAGCAGTACTTC
j_gene: TRBJ2-5; v_gene: TRBV10-1; abundance: NA; d_gene: TRBD1; CDR3aa: CASSEDRGQETQYF; CDR3nt: TGCGCCAGCAGTGAGGACAGGGGACAAGAGACCCAGTACTTC
j_gene: TRBJ2-1; v_gene: TRBV5-1; abundance: NA; d_gene: TRBD2; CDR3aa: CASSFTSGSYNEQFF; CDR3nt: TGCGCCAGCAGCTTTACTAGCGGTTCTTACAATGAGCAGTTCTTC
j_gene: TRBJ1-1; v_gene: TRBV7-8; abundance: NA; d_gene: TRBD1; CDR3aa: CASSLARTGPMNTEAFF; CDR3nt: TGTGCCAGCAGCTTAGCGCGGACAGGCCCCATGAACACTGAAGCTTTCTTT
j_gene: TRBJ2-1; v_gene: TRBV27; abundance: NA; d_gene: NA; CDR3aa: CASRPDTYNEQFF; CDR3nt: TGTGCCAGCAGACCCGACACCTACAATGAGCAGTTCTTC
j_gene: TRBJ1-1; v_gene: TRBV15; abundance: few; d_gene: NA; CDR3aa: CATSRAQGNTEAFF; CDR3nt: TGTGCCACCAGCAGAGCTCAGGGGAACACTGAAGCTTTCTTT
j_gene: TRBJ1-4; v_gene: TRBV13; abundance: NA; d_gene: TRBD1; CDR3aa: CASSRKGQGGEKLFF; CDR3nt: TGTGCCAGCAGCCGAAAGGGACAGGGAGGCGAAAAACTGTTTTTT
j_gene: TRBJ2-3; v_gene: TRBV4-1; abundance: NA; d_gene: TRBD1; CDR3aa: CASSQGTGAIVTDTQYF; CDR3nt: TGCGCCAGCAGCCAAGGGACAGGGGCCATCGTGACAGATACGCAGTATTTT
j_gene: TRBJ1-1; v_gene: TRBV19; abundance: NA; d_gene: TRBD1; CDR3aa: CASSPGQGAKTEAFF; CDR3nt: TGTGCCAGTAGTCCCGGACAGGGGGCGAAGACTGAAGCTTTCTTT
j_gene: TRBJ2-5; v_gene: TRBV29-1; abundance: NA; d_gene: NA; CDR3aa: CSVEDRVGRETQYF; CDR3nt: TGCAGCGTTGAAGATCGGGTAGGGAGAGAGACCCAGTACTTC
j_gene: TRBJ2-2; v_gene: TRBV9; abundance: NA; d_gene: TRBD2; CDR3aa: CASSPRTSGSFGELFF; CDR3nt: TGTGCCAGCAGCCCCCGGACTAGCGGGAGTTTCGGGGAGCTGTTTTTT
j_gene: TRBJ2-4; v_gene: TRBV28; abundance: NA; d_gene: TRBD2; CDR3aa: CASSYWGEGNIQYF; CDR3nt: TGTGCCAGCAGTTACTGGGGGGAGGGAAACATTCAGTACTTC
j_gene: TRBJ2-2; v_gene: TRBV30; abundance: once; d_gene: TRBD1; CDR3aa: CAFDRGLNTGELFF; CDR3nt: TGTGCCTTTGACAGGGGGCTGAACACCGGGGAGCTGTTTTTT
j_gene: TRBJ1-2; v_gene: TRBV5-1; abundance: NA; d_gene: TRBD1; CDR3aa: CASSEGTGLNYGYTF; CDR3nt: TGCGCCAGCAGCGAAGGGACAGGACTTAACTATGGCTACACCTTC
j_gene: TRBJ2-1; v_gene: TRBV15; abundance: NA; d_gene: TRBD2; CDR3aa: CATSRDSWGLAAYNEQFF; CDR3nt: TGTGCCACCAGCAGAGATTCCTGGGGACTAGCTGCCTACAATGAGCAGTTCTTC
j_gene: TRBJ2-4; v_gene: TRBV11-1; abundance: few; d_gene: TRBD1; CDR3aa: CASSLGQRGLDIQYF; CDR3nt: TGTGCCAGCAGCTTAGGGCAGAGGGGGCTGGACATTCAGTACTTC
j_gene: TRBJ2-1; v_gene: TRBV5-1; abundance: NA; d_gene: NA; CDR3aa: CASSVATGNEQFF; CDR3nt: TGCGCCAGCAGCGTGGCTACAGGGAATGAGCAGTTCTTC
j_gene: TRBJ2-7; v_gene: TRBV28; abundance: NA; d_gene: NA; CDR3aa: CASSLGGSLDEQYF; CDR3nt: TGTGCCAGCAGTTTAGGAGGGAGTCTAGACGAGCAGTACTTC
j_gene: TRBJ1-4; v_gene: TRBV11-3; abundance: NA; d_gene: TRBD1; CDR3aa: CASSLGVLGQGEKLFF; CDR3nt: TGTGCCAGCAGCCTAGGGGTCCTGGGACAGGGAGAAAAACTGTTTTTT